Below are 13 T cell receptor beta chains sequenced from a single sample in a study of blood T cell repertoires in COVID-19. The assay was immunoSEQ multiplex PCR, and TCRdb's table has in-frame clones only and misses some. The sample has some 150,000 clones; 80% to 90% are singletons. What was sequenced was peripheral blood. The receptors here all came from a man aged 40-49 years with acute or convalescent COVID-19.

The V call is TRBV16, the J call TRBJ2-5; maybe TRBD1 (6 bases). The ends were cut back, 2 bases at V and 9 bases at J, with 28 bases in the middle. The germline gives CDR1 KGHSY, CDR2 FQNENV. This CDR3 region has 18 residues. CDR3 amino acids: CASSQNPSQGKDLGSQYF. The CDR3 coding sequence is TGTGCCAGCAGCCAAAACCCCTCCCAGGGGAAGGACCTTGGGTCCCAGTACTTC. Together with reference TRBV16 and TRBJ2-5, the CDR3 gives the full variable domain: GEEVAQTPKHLVRGEGQKAKLYCAPIKGHSYVFWYQQVLKNEFKFLISFQNENVFDETGMPKERFSAKCLPNSPCSLEIQATKLEDSAVYFCASSQNPSQGKDLGSQYFGPGTRLLVL.

This clone came up a few times. The chain is built from TRBV13 and TRBJ1-2; D is undetermined. CDR1 is PRHDT and CDR2 is FYEKMQ in the germline V gene (reference sequence). The CDR3 is made up of 14 amino acids. With 2 bases removed from V and 5 bases from J, the gap between germline ends came to 12 bases. As DNA, the CDR3 is TGTGCCAGCAGCTTAACGTCCGCCCGGTATGGCTACACCTTC. It yields the protein CASSLTSARYGYTF.

CDR3 nucleotides: TGTGCCAGCAGCTTAGAAGTCCTGGCCCTCGGGGTCGACGAGCAGTACTTC. Encoded protein: CASSLEVLALGVDEQYF. The V and J genes are TRBV11-2 and TRBJ2-7; D is possibly TRBD2 (5 bases). Germline CDR1 and CDR2: SGHAT and FQNNGV. The CDR3 contains 17 residues. The germline V and J ends were trimmed by 0 bases and 5 bases, with 20 bases remaining between them.

The chain combines TRBV28 with TRBJ2-1; 10 bases are shared with TRBD2. Germline V gene lookup returns CDR1 MDHEN and CDR2 SYDVKM. After removal of 5 bases from V and 6 bases from J, the junction contained 13 bases not matched to a gene. This CDR3 contains 17 residues. CDR3: CASSLSPTSGVSNEQFF. Written as DNA, the CDR3 is TGTGCCAGCAGTCTCTCACCAACTAGCGGGGTGTCCAATGAGCAGTTCTTC.

Points on this clone: A junction boundary mismatches the germline segment, possibly from a read error. The genes are TRBV11-2 and TRBJ2-1; 12 positions agree with TRBD2. The CDR3 length is 18 residues. Germline-derived CDR1 and CDR2 are SGHAT and FQNNGV. The CDR3 here is CACSRGLAGISSYNEQFF. The CDR3 bases are TGTGCCTGCAGCAGAGGACTAGCGGGAATAAGCTCCTACAATGAGCAGTTCTTC.

CDR3: CATAIQGLVNTEAFF. DNA of the CDR3: TGTGCCACCGCGATACAGGGTCTTGTGAACACTGAAGCTTTCTTT. This rearrangement joins TRBV6-5 to TRBJ1-1, with D maybe TRBD1 (6 bases). V gave up 10 bases and J gave up 0 bases, with 18 bases separating them. From germline, CDR1 is MNHEY and CDR2 SVGAGI. The length of the CDR3 is 15 residues.

The chain recombines TRBV7-2 with TRBJ2-7, with 7 bases lining up with TRBD2. The germline V gene has CDR1 SGHTA and CDR2 FQGNSA. The trim removed 5 bases at V and 3 bases at J, leaving 4 bases unmatched. CDR3 length: 13 residues. The CDR3 region has the DNA TGTGCCAGCAGCCCTGGCGGGGGCTACGAGCAGTACTTC. Translation: CASSPGGGYEQYF.

The chain joins TRBV5-1 to TRBJ1-2; D unresolved. Germline CDR1 SGHRS, CDR2 YFSETQ. V was shortened by 4 bases and J by 0 bases, with 16 bases between the two germline ends. CDR3 length: 16 residues. CDR3: CASSPRTSDTNYGYTF. In DNA, the CDR3 is TGCGCCAGCAGCCCGAGGACTTCCGATACTAACTATGGCTACACCTTC.

The chain combines TRBV7-9 with TRBJ1-2; D call uncertain. The ends were cut back, 1 base at V and 3 bases at J, with 3 bases in the middle. This CDR3 has 12 amino acids. In germline, CDR1 is SEHNR, CDR2 FQNEAQ (reference sequence). CDR3 DNA sequence: TGTGCCAGCAGCTTAGTCGACTATGGCTACACCTTC. Its protein product is CASSLVDYGYTF.

This clone was counted at least ten times. V is TRBV19 and J is TRBJ1-2; 7 bases are shared with TRBD1. The CDR3 is 14 residues long. With 6 bases clipped from V and 8 bases from J, the junction kept 12 bases outside the gene matches. In germline, CDR1 is LNHDA, CDR2 SQIVND (reference sequence). The CDR3 spells CASSTPGQFWGYTF. In DNA form, the CDR3 reads TGTGCCAGTAGCACGCCGGGACAGTTTTGGGGCTACACCTTC.

The rearrangement links TRBV18 to TRBJ1-3; D gene unclear. The CDR3 has 15 residues. CDR1 is KGHSH, CDR2 LQKENI, per germline. Trimming left V 4 bases short and J 0 bases short, with 10 bases between. The CDR3 here is CASSLNRDSGNTIYF. The CDR3 DNA reads TGTGCCAGCTCACTCAACAGAGACTCTGGAAACACCATATATTTT.

The V call is TRBV10-3, the J call TRBJ2-7, with no clear D. CDR1 and CDR2 (germline): ENHRY, SYGVKD. The CDR3 has 12 residues. The V end was cut by 4 bases, the J end by 3 bases, with 7 bases between. CDR3 sequence: CAISALDYEQYF. The CDR3 nucleotides read TGTGCCATCAGTGCATTAGACTACGAGCAGTACTTC.

V gene TRBV27 combines with J gene TRBJ2-6; D gene uncertain. Per the germline V gene, CDR1 is MNHEY and CDR2 is SMNVEV (reference sequence). The CDR3 length is 14 residues. Deletions cut 3 bases from V and 1 base from J, with 4 bases between. The CDR3 DNA is TGTGCCAGCAGTTTGACATCTGGGGCCAACGTCCTGACTTTC. Translating it yields CASSLTSGANVLTF.